The sample holds a few counts of the clone carrying this TCR beta chain. The data originate from a study of T cells in Graves' hyperthyroidism and ophthalmopathy. TCR beta CDR3 sequences were amplified from RNA transcripts. With the HTBI primer set, the TCR CDR3 went through a first round of RT-PCR. TCRdb reprocessed the multiplex PCR reads with MiXCR, giving one entry per CDR3 protein. Of some 490,000 distinct CDR3 sequences listed, less than 25% were seen once; the top ten hold 45% to 55%. This TCR came from a woman in her 70s with Graves' ophthalmopathy. Sequenced: blood.

CDR3 DNA: TGTGCCTGGAGTGTAAGCCCCGCTAGTCGATATGAGCAGTTCTTC. Protein: CAWSVSPASRYEQFF. The chain couples TRBV30 to TRBJ2-1; D is undetermined. Deletions cut 0 bases from V and 8 bases from J, with 17 bases between. The CDR3 extends over 15 amino acids. The germline CDR1 and CDR2 sequences are GTSNPN and SVGIG (reference sequence).